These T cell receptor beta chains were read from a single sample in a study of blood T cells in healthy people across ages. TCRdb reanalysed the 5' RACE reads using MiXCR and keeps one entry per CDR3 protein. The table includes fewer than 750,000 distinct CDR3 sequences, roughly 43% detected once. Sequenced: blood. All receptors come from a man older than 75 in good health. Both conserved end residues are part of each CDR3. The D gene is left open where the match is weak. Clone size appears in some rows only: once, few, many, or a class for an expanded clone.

DNA: TGCAGTGCTAGCTTCCCAGGGTCCAGAACGAGCGAGCAGTACTTC
CDR3: CSASFPGSRTSEQYF
size: -
V: TRBV20-1
J: TRBJ2-7
D: -

DNA: TGTGCCAGTAGCTTAGACGGGACGGGGACCTACGAGCAGTACTTC
CDR3: CASSLDGTGTYEQYF
size: few
V: TRBV7-2
J: TRBJ2-7
D: -

DNA: TGTGCCAGCAGCCCGCTCGGTGGGGGAACCGGGAATACGCAGTATTTT
CDR3: CASSPLGGGTGNTQYF
size: -
V: TRBV7-3
J: TRBJ2-3
D: -

DNA: TGTGCCAGCACTGGGTGGGAGGAGGGCGAGCAGTACTTC
CDR3: CASTGWEEGEQYF
size: -
V: TRBV28
J: TRBJ2-7
D: -

DNA: TGTGCCAGCAGCTTAGTGGCAGGGTCGCAAGAGACCCAGTACTTC
CDR3: CASSLVAGSQETQYF
size: -
V: TRBV7-2
J: TRBJ2-5
D: -

DNA: TGCGCCAGCAGCTTGGAAGGGAATTGGCCCGGGGAGCTGTTTTTT
CDR3: CASSLEGNWPGELFF
size: -
V: TRBV5-1
J: TRBJ2-2
D: -

DNA: TGCAGCGTTGAAGAGACCGCGGGAGAGCAGTTCTTC
CDR3: CSVEETAGEQFF
size: few
V: TRBV29-1
J: TRBJ2-1
D: -

DNA: TGCAGCGTTGACGGGACGGCGGGAGGGGTGGAAGATACGCAGTATTTT
CDR3: CSVDGTAGGVEDTQYF
size: -
V: TRBV29-1
J: TRBJ2-3
D: TRBD2

DNA: TGTGCCAGCAGACCTCTAGCGGGGGGCTTCGATACGCAGTATTTT
CDR3: CASRPLAGGFDTQYF
size: few
V: TRBV6-6
J: TRBJ2-3
D: TRBD2

DNA: TGTGCCAGCAGTTCCGGGCTCATTACGGTCCCGGCTTTCTTT
CDR3: CASSSGLITVPAFF
size: many
V: TRBV6-5
J: TRBJ1-1
D: -

DNA: TGTGCCAGCAGTGCCGGACAGCTCGGTGGCTACACCTTC
CDR3: CASSAGQLGGYTF
size: -
V: TRBV28
J: TRBJ1-2
D: -

DNA: TGTGTCAGCAGCTTATTGGGGGAGTCAGATACGCAGTATTTT
CDR3: CVSSLLGESDTQYF
size: -
V: TRBV7-3
J: TRBJ2-3
D: -

DNA: TGTGCCAGCTCCCCGGCCGAGAACAGCAACAATGAGCAGTTCTTC
CDR3: CASSPAENSNNEQFF
size: few
V: TRBV18
J: TRBJ2-1
D: -

DNA: TGTGCCCTTGGAGGCAGGGGGAAACTTAGGAGCTCCTACAATGAGCAGTTCTTC
CDR3: CALGGRGKLRSSYNEQFF
size: -
V: TRBV11-2
J: TRBJ2-1
D: TRBD1

DNA: TGTGCCAGCAGCCGCCAACAGGGGGCTACCGGGGAGCTGTTTTTT
CDR3: CASSRQQGATGELFF
size: once
V: TRBV6-5
J: TRBJ2-2
D: TRBD1

DNA: TGTGCCAGCAGTTACGCGGGACTAGATTTCGAGCAGTACTTC
CDR3: CASSYAGLDFEQYF
size: -
V: TRBV6-2/TRBV6-3
J: TRBJ2-7
D: TRBD2

DNA: TGTGCCAGCAGTAGATTCCGGGACAGGGATCAGCCCCAGCATTTT
CDR3: CASSRFRDRDQPQHF
size: few
V: TRBV6-2/TRBV6-3
J: TRBJ1-5
D: TRBD1

DNA: TGTGCCAGCAACCCGACAGACCTGAACACTGAAGCTTTCTTT
CDR3: CASNPTDLNTEAFF
size: -
V: TRBV9
J: TRBJ1-1
D: -

DNA: TGTGCCACCAGTGACCATACACGGATGCGCTCCTACGAGCAGTACTTC
CDR3: CATSDHTRMRSYEQYF
size: -
V: TRBV24-1
J: TRBJ2-7
D: -

DNA: TGTGCCAGCAGGGGGGACGGATCCTACGAGCAGTACTTC
CDR3: CASRGDGSYEQYF
size: -
V: TRBV6-2/TRBV6-3
J: TRBJ2-7
D: -

DNA: TGTGCCTCCGGGGAACTGGGACAGGGTAACTATGGCTACACCTTC
CDR3: CASGELGQGNYGYTF
size: -
V: TRBV7-9
J: TRBJ1-2
D: TRBD1

DNA: TGTGCCAGCAGCTTCGGGGACACCTACGAGCAGTACTTC
CDR3: CASSFGDTYEQYF
size: few
V: TRBV7-2
J: TRBJ2-7
D: -

DNA: TGTGCCAGCAGCTCCGGGATAGGGGAGGGGTACCAAGAGACCCAGTACTTC
CDR3: CASSSGIGEGYQETQYF
size: -
V: TRBV9
J: TRBJ2-5
D: TRBD2

DNA: TGTGCCTGCAGCCGCGGGACAGCTCTCTCCGGGGAGCTGTTTTTT
CDR3: CACSRGTALSGELFF
size: -
V: TRBV7-2
J: TRBJ2-2
D: -

DNA: TGCAGTGCTAAAACATTAGCGGGGAGCTCCTACAATGAGCAGTTCTTC
CDR3: CSAKTLAGSSYNEQFF
size: -
V: TRBV20-1
J: TRBJ2-1
D: TRBD2

DNA: TGTGCCAGCAGCTTAAGCGGGAGGGGACAAGAGACCCAGTACTTC
CDR3: CASSLSGRGQETQYF
size: many
V: TRBV6-6
J: TRBJ2-5
D: TRBD2

DNA: TGTGCCAGCAGGGACAGGTCCTACGAGCAGTACTTC
CDR3: CASRDRSYEQYF
size: once
V: TRBV25-1
J: TRBJ2-7
D: TRBD1

DNA: TGTGCCAGCAGCCCGTTCAAGGGGCGGGCGAGCTCCTACAATGAGCAGTTCTTC
CDR3: CASSPFKGRASSYNEQFF
size: few
V: TRBV7-9
J: TRBJ2-1
D: -

DNA: TGTGCCAGTGCCATCCAGGACAATGAGCAGTTCTTC
CDR3: CASAIQDNEQFF
size: few
V: TRBV6-2/TRBV6-3
J: TRBJ2-1
D: -

DNA: TGTGCCAGCAGCAAGACGGGACAGGGGCTAGGCGAGCAGTACTTC
CDR3: CASSKTGQGLGEQYF
size: -
V: TRBV7-8
J: TRBJ2-7
D: TRBD1

DNA: TGTGCCAGCAGTGAGCCCACACAGGGTGTCGGCAATCAGCCCCAGCATTTT
CDR3: CASSEPTQGVGNQPQHF
size: many
V: TRBV6-1
J: TRBJ1-5
D: -

DNA: TGCAGTGCTAGAGACGTACGGACAGCCCTAGGTGCGCAGTTCTTC
CDR3: CSARDVRTALGAQFF
size: -
V: TRBV20-1
J: TRBJ2-1
D: -

DNA: TGTGCCAGCAGGACCCCAGGGCCCCGTAATCAGCCCCAGCATTTT
CDR3: CASRTPGPRNQPQHF
size: -
V: TRBV6-2/TRBV6-3
J: TRBJ1-5
D: -

DNA: TGTGCCAGCAGCTTAGCCCCGGCGAGCAACTATGGCTACACCTTC
CDR3: CASSLAPASNYGYTF
size: -
V: TRBV7-2
J: TRBJ1-2
D: -

DNA: TGCGCCAGCAGCTCCATTACTAGCGGGGGGGCAGGGGAGCAGTTCTTC
CDR3: CASSSITSGGAGEQFF
size: few
V: TRBV4-1
J: TRBJ2-1
D: TRBD2

DNA: TGTGCCAGCAGCCAAGTGACAGGAGAGGCGAACACTGAAGCTTTCTTT
CDR3: CASSQVTGEANTEAFF
size: -
V: TRBV3-1
J: TRBJ1-1
D: -

DNA: TGTGCCAGCCAGGACAGGGGGCCCCGAAATGAGCAGTTCTTC
CDR3: CASQDRGPRNEQFF
size: -
V: TRBV6-1
J: TRBJ2-1
D: TRBD1

DNA: TGTGCCAGCAGCCATGAGGCAGGGGAAGTCAACTATGGCTACACCTTC
CDR3: CASSHEAGEVNYGYTF
size: once
V: TRBV28
J: TRBJ1-2
D: -

DNA: TGTGCCATTCTACTACAGGGGGCCTATAATTCACCCCTCCACTTT
CDR3: CAILLQGAYNSPLHF
size: few
V: TRBV12-3/TRBV12-4
J: TRBJ1-6
D: TRBD1

DNA: TGTGCCAGCGGCCAGGGCTTCAATGAGCAGTTCTTC
CDR3: CASGQGFNEQFF
size: -
V: TRBV6-5
J: TRBJ2-1
D: -

DNA: TGTGCCAGCAGCCCCATCGGGTCCCCCAATGAGCAGTTCTTC
CDR3: CASSPIGSPNEQFF
size: few
V: TRBV7-2
J: TRBJ2-1
D: -

DNA: TGTGCCAGCAGCTCGGGACTAGCGGGGGCAGATACGCAGTATTTT
CDR3: CASSSGLAGADTQYF
size: few
V: TRBV7-2
J: TRBJ2-3
D: TRBD2

DNA: TGTGCCACCAGTGATTTGGAGGGACCTTACCAAGAGACCCAGTACTTC
CDR3: CATSDLEGPYQETQYF
size: -
V: TRBV24-1
J: TRBJ2-5
D: -

DNA: TGCAGTGCTAGAGATCTCAATGAAGCTTTCTTT
CDR3: CSARDLNEAFF
size: -
V: TRBV20-1
J: TRBJ1-1
D: -

DNA: TGTGCCAGCAGCTCGGGCCATTCGGGAGGCTACACCTTC
CDR3: CASSSGHSGGYTF
size: -
V: TRBV5-8
J: TRBJ1-2
D: -

DNA: TGTGCCAGCAGCCGCCGGACAGGGGATAGCAATCAGCCCCAGCATTTT
CDR3: CASSRRTGDSNQPQHF
size: few
V: TRBV7-8
J: TRBJ1-5
D: TRBD1

DNA: TGTGCCAGCCTAGGACAGGGCGGCCCAGGGGGCTACACCTTC
CDR3: CASLGQGGPGGYTF
size: few
V: TRBV18
J: TRBJ1-2
D: TRBD1

DNA: TGTGCCAGCAGTTACTCGAGTACGGACTACAATGAGCTGTTCTTC
CDR3: CASSYSSTDYNELFF
size: -
V: TRBV6-6
J: TRBJ2-1
D: -

DNA: TGTGCCAGCAGTTTGGGACCGCCCTATAATTCACCCCTCCACTTT
CDR3: CASSLGPPYNSPLHF
size: many
V: TRBV6-6
J: TRBJ1-6
D: -

DNA: TGTGCCAGCAGCTTAAACAGGGTGGGAGAGACCCAGTACTTC
CDR3: CASSLNRVGETQYF
size: few
V: TRBV7-2
J: TRBJ2-5
D: -

DNA: TGTGCCACCAGCAGTGGCCGGGACCCCGTCTACAATGAGCAGTTCTTC
CDR3: CATSSGRDPVYNEQFF
size: -
V: TRBV15
J: TRBJ2-1
D: -

DNA: TGCAGCGTTGAAGGGGTCGCGCTAGCGGAACACAATGAGCAGTTCTTC
CDR3: CSVEGVALAEHNEQFF
size: many
V: TRBV29-1
J: TRBJ2-1
D: TRBD2

DNA: TGTGCCAGCAGTTACATGAATACGCAGTATTTT
CDR3: CASSYMNTQYF
size: -
V: TRBV6-5
J: TRBJ2-3
D: -

DNA: TGCAGCGTTCTTTCAGAAAGCTCCTACAATGAGCAGTTCTTC
CDR3: CSVLSESSYNEQFF
size: few
V: TRBV29-1
J: TRBJ2-1
D: -

DNA: TGTGCCAGCAGCTTAATCGGGGGACAGGGGGTCCCTGAAAAACTGTTTTTT
CDR3: CASSLIGGQGVPEKLFF
size: -
V: TRBV7-9
J: TRBJ1-4
D: TRBD1

DNA: TGTGCCAGCAGCCAAGATTATCCGGTAGGGTTTGACAATGAGCAGTTCTTC
CDR3: CASSQDYPVGFDNEQFF
size: few
V: TRBV14
J: TRBJ2-1
D: -